One sample yielded the 31 T cell receptor beta chains listed below, sequenced in a study of Ad26.COV2.S vaccination and SARS-CoV-2 variants. TCRdb keeps only in-frame clones here, not all; method: immunoSEQ multiplex PCR. Seen here are under 150,000 clones, roughly 88% observed once, and the top ten hold around 5.1%. Specimen: peripheral blood, collected after recovery from COVID-19. These receptors came from a human donor who had recovered from COVID-19.

This rearrangement joins TRBV28 to TRBJ1-1; weak D call: TRBD1 (6 bases). Looked up from germline, CDR1 is MDHEN and CDR2 is SYDVKM. The CDR3 totals 15 residues. The V gene lost 5 bases and the J gene lost 6 bases, with 19 bases spanning the gap. CDR3 amino acids: CASSISPQGRPEAFF. CDR3 coding DNA: TGTGCCAGCAGTATCTCGCCCCAGGGGCGTCCTGAAGCTTTCTTT.

The V call is TRBV24-1, the J call TRBJ2-2; 7 nucleotides match TRBD2. Germline trimming cut 4 bases from V and 4 bases from J; bases unmatched to any gene: 5. This CDR3 comprises 15 residues. The germline CDR1 and CDR2 sequences are KGHDR and SFDVKD. CDR3 nucleotides: TGTGCCACCAGTGACTCGGGGGGTTTCACCGGGGAGCTGTTTTTT. Its translation: CATSDSGGFTGELFF.

This chain connects TRBV9 to TRBJ2-5; D is possibly TRBD2 (5 bases). This CDR3 has 14 amino acids. The germline V and J ends were trimmed by 7 bases and 1 base, with 14 bases remaining between them. Germline CDR1 is SGDLS and CDR2 is YYNGEE. In nucleotides, the CDR3 is TGTGCCAGCGGAGGTCCGGCGGTCCAAGAGACCCAGTACTTC. Translated: CASGGPAVQETQYF.

This sequence joins TRBV4-1 and TRBJ1-1, with 7 bases fitting TRBD1. The CDR3 extends over 14 amino acids. Unmatched junction bases numbered 6, after V lost 2 bases and J lost 6 bases. The germline gives CDR1 MGHRA, CDR2 YSYEKL. DNA of the CDR3: TGCGCCAGCAGCCAATCTACAGGGGTGGCTGAAGCTTTCTTT. Its translation: CASSQSTGVAEAFF.

The J gene is TRBJ1-2, the V gene TRBV5-6; D not resolved. The CDR3 sequence is 15 residues long. Germline CDR1 and CDR2: SGHDT and YYEEEE. The ends were cut back, 0 bases at V and 2 bases at J, with 11 bases in the middle. CDR3 sequence reads: CASSLGLRRNYGYTF. The CDR3 nucleotides are TGTGCCAGCAGCTTGGGACTTAGACGGAACTATGGCTACACCTTC.

This clone has just one count. The V gene is TRBV30, the J gene TRBJ1-4; D is ambiguous. Deletions cut 6 bases from V and 3 bases from J, with 11 bases between. The CDR3 sequence is 13 residues long. The germline V gene encodes CDR1 GTSNPN and CDR2 SVGIG (reference sequence). The CDR3 DNA is TGTGCCTGTGCCGCGTCCGCTAATGAAAAACTGTTTTTT. As protein: CACAASANEKLFF.

This clone was seen only a few times. The chain employs TRBV5-4 and TRBJ1-2, with 7 bases fitting TRBD1. Germline lookup yields CDR1 SGHNT and CDR2 YYREEE (reference sequence). The trim removed 4 bases at V and 4 bases at J, leaving 7 bases unmatched. This CDR3 is built from 14 residues. In nucleotides, the CDR3 is TGTGCCAGCAGCCCTGGACAGGACCTCTATGGCTACACCTTC. Its translation: CASSPGQDLYGYTF.

The chain couples TRBV29-1 to TRBJ2-3; D possibly corresponds to TRBD1 (5 bases). This CDR3 is built from 12 residues. V lost 6 bases and J lost 9, with 16 bases in between. Germline assignment: CDR1 SQVTM and CDR2 ANQGSEA. The CDR3 region is CSVDRQGHTQYF. DNA of the CDR3: TGCAGCGTCGACCGGCAGGGCCACACGCAGTATTTT.

J is TRBJ2-7 and V is TRBV4-1; D may be TRBD1 (5 bases). Trimming pared 3 bases from V and 3 bases from J, leaving 12 bases between. CDR3 length: 14 amino acids. The germline CDR1 and CDR2 sequences are MGHRA and YSYEKL. CDR3 in DNA: TGCGCCAGCAGCCACCCTGGCACAGGCTACGAGCAGTACTTC. Its translation is CASSHPGTGYEQYF.

The chain is built from TRBV27 and TRBJ1-6; 7 nucleotides match TRBD1. From germline, CDR1 is MNHEY and CDR2 SMNVEV (reference sequence). The ends lost 5 bases at V and 8 bases at J; junction bases unmatched: 9. This CDR3 contains 15 residues. The CDR3 DNA sequence: TGTGCCAGCAGTCCTCAGGGGGGAGGGCATTCACCCCTCCACTTT. It translates to CASSPQGGGHSPLHF.

The gene calls are TRBV28 and TRBJ1-5; D not certain. This CDR3 comprises 11 residues. Germline V gives CDR1 MDHEN, CDR2 SYDVKM. Trimming pared 6 bases from V and 5 bases from J, leaving 5 bases between. CDR3 in amino acids: CASSVDQPQHF. The CDR3 DNA sequence: TGTGCCAGCAGCGTGGATCAGCCCCAGCATTTT.

The V gene is TRBV5-8, the J gene TRBJ1-2; D remains ambiguous. V was shortened by 0 bases and J by 4 bases, with 10 bases between the two germline ends. CDR1 and CDR2 (germline): SGHTS, YDEGEE. The CDR3 sequence is 14 residues long. Here the CDR3 DNA reads TGTGCCAGCAGCTTGGGTCAGCTGCGCTATGGCTACACCTTC. As protein: CASSLGQLRYGYTF.

The chain joins TRBV25-1 to TRBJ2-5; D call uncertain. Trimming shortened V by 0 bases and J by 7 bases, and 12 bases separated the two germline ends. The CDR3 runs to 14 residues. CDR1 and CDR2 from the germline V gene are MGHDK and SYGVNS. CDR3 in DNA: TGTGCCAGCAGTGAATATAACAGTCCGAGGACCCAGTACTTC. It specifies CASSEYNSPRTQYF.

The chain links TRBV6-6 to TRBJ2-7; the D gene could be TRBD1 or TRBD2 (5 bases each). CDR3 length: 15 amino acids. Germline V CDR1 and CDR2: MNHNY, SVGAGI (reference sequence). Trimming left V 10 bases short and J 2 bases short, with 21 bases between. CDR3 bases: TGTGCCACCCTGGATGGGGGAAAGGCCGCCTACGAGCAGTACTTC. Translating gives CATLDGGKAAYEQYF.

For the CDR3, the DNA is TGCGCCAGCAGCTTGGCGGTGAACACCGGGGAGCTGTTTTTT. Encoded protein: CASSLAVNTGELFF. This chain connects TRBV5-1 to TRBJ2-2; no definite D call. Germline-derived CDR1 and CDR2 are SGHRS and YFSETQ. V was cut by 0 bases and J by 1 base, with 4 bases left in between. The CDR3 sequence is 14 residues long.

This clone was picked up a small number of times. This chain connects TRBV4-3 to TRBJ2-1; 11 bases fit TRBD2. Trimming cost V 5 bases and J 5 bases; bases outside gene matches: 5. Germline CDR1 is LGHNA and CDR2 is YSLEER. This CDR3 spans 15 amino acids. CDR3 nucleotide sequence: TGCGCCAGCAGCGGCTTAGCGGGGGGGAACAATGAGCAGTTCTTC. The encoded protein is CASSGLAGGNNEQFF.

The rearrangement joins TRBV14 to TRBJ1-1, with no clear D. CDR3 length equals 14 residues. CDR1 and CDR2 (germline): SGHDN, FVKESK. V was clipped by 1 base and J by 1 base, with 7 bases between them. CDR3 amino acids: CASSQVRTNTEAFF. The CDR3 nucleotides are TGTGCCAGCAGCCAAGTCCGGACGAACACTGAAGCTTTCTTT.

This rearrangement joins TRBV27 to TRBJ2-7; D is possibly TRBD1 (6 bases). The ends were cut back, 3 bases at V and 2 bases at J, with 14 bases in the middle. The CDR3 length is 15 residues. Germline-derived CDR1 and CDR2 are MNHEY and SMNVEV (reference sequence). CDR3 coding DNA: TGTGCCAGCAGTTTTGCGGCAGGGGCGACCTACGAGCAGTACTTC. Translating gives CASSFAAGATYEQYF.

This chain links TRBV2 with TRBJ2-3, with D hard to call. Between the trimmed V and J ends, which lost 3 bases and 6 bases, there was a span of 7 bases. Germline CDR1 reads SNHLY; CDR2 reads FYNNEI. The CDR3 runs 12 residues. This chain's CDR3 is CASSDLWDTQYF. As DNA, the CDR3 is TGTGCCAGCAGTGACCTGTGGGATACGCAGTATTTT. The full variable domain, with the rest looked up from reference TRBV2 and TRBJ2-3, is EPEVTQTPSHQVTQMGQEVILRCVPISNHLYFYWYRQILGQKVEFLVSFYNNEISEKSEIFDDQFSVERPDGSNFTLKIRSTKLEDSAMYFCASSDLWDTQYFGPGTRLTVL.

The chain has TRBV12-3 or TRBV12-4 and TRBJ1-5; D is ambiguous. Trimming pared 5 bases from V and 3 bases from J, leaving 5 bases between. The CDR3 runs to 12 residues. The CDR3 DNA sequence: TGTGCCAGCAGTACTTACAATCAGCCCCAGCATTTT. It codes for CASSTYNQPQHF.

In this sample, this clone turned up a few times. This chain joins TRBV5-1 and TRBJ1-2, with 7 nucleotides matching TRBD1. Germline V gene sequence: CDR1 SGHRS, CDR2 YFSETQ. The CDR3 consists of 17 residues. V was clipped by 1 base and J by 3 bases; unmatched bases: 12. CDR3 sequence reads: CASSLTLNRGRDYGYTF. CDR3 sequence (DNA): TGCGCCAGCAGCTTGACCTTAAATAGGGGGCGGGACTATGGCTACACCTTC.

The J gene is TRBJ1-6, the V gene TRBV4-3; D not certain. This CDR3 is 14 amino acids long. Germline V gene lookup returns CDR1 LGHNA and CDR2 YSLEER. The V gene lost 3 bases and the J gene lost 7 bases, with 10 bases spanning the gap. The CDR3 loop is CASSQGRQNSPLHF. In DNA form, the CDR3 reads TGCGCCAGCAGCCAGGGCCGTCAGAATTCACCCCTCCACTTT.

V usage is TRBV6-6 and J usage is TRBJ2-4; TRBD1 matches at 9 bases. Per the germline V gene, CDR1 is MNHNY and CDR2 is SVGAGI (reference sequence). The CDR3 covers 16 residues. J lost 8 bases, V lost 5 bases, and 13 bases had no gene match. The CDR3 sequence: CASSAGTGKLIDIQYF. The CDR3 nucleotides read TGTGCCAGCAGTGCCGGGACAGGGAAATTAATTGACATTCAGTACTTC.

The CDR3 spells CASSTGQGRGHNEQFF. The CDR3 DNA sequence: TGTGCCAGCTCAACCGGACAGGGGCGAGGGCACAATGAGCAGTTCTTC. The V call is TRBV18, the J call TRBJ2-1; TRBD1 matches 9 bases. Per the germline V gene, CDR1 is KGHSH and CDR2 is LQKENI. The trim removed 5 bases at V and 5 bases at J, leaving 10 bases unmatched. The CDR3 extends over 16 amino acids.

V and J are TRBV5-5 and TRBJ2-5, with 8 bases lining up with TRBD1. The CDR3 length is 15 residues. The junction had 9 bases not matched to a gene; V was cut back by 4 bases and J by 4 bases. The V gene's germline CDR1 is SGHKS and CDR2 YYEKEE (reference sequence). CDR3 DNA: TGTGCCAGCAGCCCAGCCCCCACAGGGGGAGAGACCCAGTACTTC. Its protein product is CASSPAPTGGETQYF.

The V gene is TRBV20-1, the J gene TRBJ1-6, with D unclear. With 3 bases removed from V and 6 bases from J, the gap between germline ends came to 9 bases. This CDR3 is 13 amino acids long. The germline V gene has CDR1 DFQATT and CDR2 SNEGSKA (reference sequence). In DNA form, the CDR3 reads TGCAGTGCTAGTGGGAGGTTTAATTCACCCCTCCACTTT. Amino acids: CSASGRFNSPLHF.

This chain links TRBV19 with TRBJ2-4, with TRBD2 matching 8 bases. The CDR3 length is 15 residues. Germline V gene lookup returns CDR1 LNHDA and CDR2 SQIVND (reference sequence). The junction had 9 bases not matched to a gene; V was cut back by 5 bases and J by 6 bases. CDR3 in DNA: TGTGCCAGTAGTCCCGTCGCGGGGGGCTTAAACATTCAGTACTTC. Translation gives CASSPVAGGLNIQYF.

This clone showed up just a few times. V gene TRBV4-3 combines with J gene TRBJ1-1; unclear D gene. Germline CDR1 and CDR2: LGHNA and YSLEER. This CDR3 is 13 amino acids long. V lost 1 base to trimming and J lost 5 bases, with 8 bases between them. CDR3 amino acids: CASSQVSWTEAFF. CDR3 bases: TGCGCCAGCAGCCAAGTTTCGTGGACTGAAGCTTTCTTT.

The chain has TRBV27 and TRBJ2-7; D is unclear. The V gene's germline CDR1 is MNHEY and CDR2 SMNVEV (reference sequence). V was clipped by 2 bases and J by 4 bases, with 12 bases between them. The CDR3 runs 14 residues. DNA for the CDR3: TGTGCCAGCAGTTTAGTCGGCCGTGGGTACGAGCAGTACTTC. Amino acid sequence: CASSLVGRGYEQYF.

The chain is built from TRBV7-2 and TRBJ1-5; perhaps TRBD1 as D (5 bases). The V gene lost 4 bases and the J gene lost 6 bases, with 22 bases spanning the gap. This CDR3 comprises 17 residues. Germline loops: CDR1 SGHTA, CDR2 FQGNSA. In nucleotides, the CDR3 is TGTGCCAGCAGCTCCCTACCTGCCGGGGCCAAGGGTCAGCCCCAGCATTTT. Its protein product is CASSSLPAGAKGQPQHF.

The chain uses TRBV10-3 and TRBJ2-7, with TRBD2 matching over 8 bases. CDR1 and CDR2 (germline): ENHRY, SYGVKD. This CDR3 is 15 amino acids long. The trim removed 6 bases at V and 0 bases at J, leaving 7 bases unmatched. The CDR3 region is CAISGGAGDSYEQYF. The CDR3 DNA reads TGTGCCATCAGCGGGGGGGCAGGGGACTCCTACGAGCAGTACTTC.